This TCR beta chain is drawn from a study of T cell changes during pregnancy in multiple sclerosis. V trimming: 4 bases; J trimming: 5 bases; junction bases outside the gene matches: 12. Germline lookup yields CDR1 SGHRS and CDR2 YFSETQ. The CDR3 is 18 amino acids. Method: immunoSEQ multiplex PCR; TCRdb's copy keeps in-frame clones and lacks some. The data contain roughly 40,000 clones, around 94% of them singletons. The chain employs TRBV5-1 and TRBJ2-7, with 16 bases aligning to TRBD2. This clonotype was obtained from a female donor with multiple sclerosis, enrolled in a pregnancy study. Material: peripheral blood, obtained before pregnancy. DNA of the CDR3: TGCGCCAGCAGCCCGGGACTAGCGGGAGGGCGGCCGTCGGACGAGCAGTACTTC. Translation gives CASSPGLAGGRPSDEQYF.